A single sample is the source of the 28 T cell receptor beta chains below, sequenced in a study of technical replicates of blood from several donors. The data were produced by immunoSEQ multiplex PCR, yet TCRdb's version contains in-frame clones alone and is incomplete. Of 55,000 to 75,000 clones in the sample, around 96% were seen once. The material sequenced was PBMCs. The receptor set was obtained from a human donor in good health. Some clones in this sample may be carry-over from other donors' samples.

The V gene is TRBV7-3, the J gene TRBJ1-5, with a weak D call TRBD1 (5 bases). The V gene's germline CDR1 is SGHTA and CDR2 FQGTGA. The V end lost 2 bases, the J end lost 6 bases, and 8 bases lay between the germline ends. The CDR3 spans 13 residues. For the CDR3, the DNA is TGTGCCAGCAGCTTAGAAAGGGGTCAGCCCCAGCATTTT. Translation gives CASSLERGQPQHF.

The CDR3 DNA is TGTGCCAGCAGTGGACAGCCGACCTCTGGAAACACCATATATTTT. As protein: CASSGQPTSGNTIYF. V gene TRBV2 combines with J gene TRBJ1-3; D might be TRBD1 (5 bases). This CDR3 is built from 15 residues. Trimming removed 4 bases from V and 0 bases from J, with 10 bases in between. Germline V lookup: CDR1 SNHLY, CDR2 FYNNEI.

V gene TRBV6-1 combines with J gene TRBJ2-2, with D possibly matching TRBD2 (6 bases). CDR3 size: 16 residues. CDR1 and CDR2 (germline): MNHNS, SASEGT. Trimming took off 2 bases at V and 0 bases at J, with 10 bases between the two ends. The CDR3 coding sequence is TGTGCCAGCAGTGAAACGACTAGATCGAACACCGGGGAGCTGTTTTTT. Protein product: CASSETTRSNTGELFF.

The chain recombines TRBV7-9 with TRBJ1-1; TRBD1 might be the D (6 bases). There are 15 residues in the CDR3. V dropped 5 bases and J dropped 4 bases, with 17 bases sitting between them. Germline V gene sequence: CDR1 SEHNR, CDR2 FQNEAQ (reference sequence). This chain's CDR3 is CASSPPTGTGTEAFF. In DNA form, the CDR3 reads TGTGCCAGCAGCCCCCCAACAGGGACGGGCACTGAAGCTTTCTTT.

This chain links TRBV2 with TRBJ1-5; D is unclear. There are 15 residues in the CDR3. CDR1 is SNHLY and CDR2 is FYNNEI in the germline V gene. Trimming removed 7 bases at V and 7 bases at J, with 20 bases between. DNA of the CDR3: TGTGCCAGCACCGTTCTTCAGGATCTAAGCCAGCCCCAGCATTTT. Encoded protein: CASTVLQDLSQPQHF.

This chain joins TRBV4-2 and TRBJ1-4, with D perhaps TRBD1 (6 bases). V lost 4 bases to trimming and J lost 5 bases, with 11 bases between them. CDR1 LGHNA and CDR2 YNFKEQ come from the germline V gene. The CDR3 has 14 residues. The chain's CDR3 is CASSRQADNEKLFF. DNA of the CDR3: TGTGCCAGCAGCCGACAGGCGGACAATGAAAAACTGTTTTTT.

This chain uses TRBV5-8 with TRBJ1-2; D is possibly TRBD1 (6 bases). V shed 0 bases and J shed 3 bases, with 12 bases lying between them. CDR3 length: 15 residues. Germline-derived CDR1 and CDR2 are SGHTS and YDEGEE. CDR3 region: CASSLAQGPYYGYTF. In DNA, the CDR3 is TGTGCCAGCAGCTTGGCCCAGGGGCCCTACTATGGCTACACCTTC.

This rearrangement joins TRBV6-5 to TRBJ1-1; D call uncertain. Per germline, CDR1 MNHEY and CDR2 SVGAGI. The CDR3 is made up of 13 amino acids. Trimming stripped 6 bases from V and 1 base from J, with 9 bases between. The CDR3 region is CASSRGSNTEAFF. Written as DNA, the CDR3 is TGTGCCAGCAGCCGAGGTTCGAACACTGAAGCTTTCTTT.

The chain is built from TRBV4-1 and TRBJ1-1; 9 bases fit TRBD1. The length of the CDR3 is 17 residues. CDR1 is MGHRA, CDR2 YSYEKL, per germline. V was clipped by 0 bases and J by 0 bases; unmatched bases: 5. CDR3 nucleotide sequence: TGCGCCAGCAGCCAAGAGGGGACAGGGTATCTGAACACTGAAGCTTTCTTT. This gives the protein CASSQEGTGYLNTEAFF.

The chain joins TRBV5-5 to TRBJ2-5; 12 nucleotides agree with TRBD2. V lost 4 bases, J lost 5 bases, and 9 bases stayed unmatched. From germline, CDR1 is SGHKS and CDR2 YYEKEE (reference sequence). This CDR3 is 16 amino acids long. In nucleotides, the CDR3 is TGTGCCAGCAGCCCTAGCGGGGGGGACCGCCTGGAGACCCAGTACTTC. It translates to CASSPSGGDRLETQYF.

The V call is TRBV15, the J call TRBJ1-1; D remains ambiguous. V was trimmed by 7 bases and J by 0 bases, leaving 15 bases between them. This CDR3 is 15 amino acids long. Germline CDR1 LNHNV, CDR2 YYDKDF (reference sequence). This chain's CDR3 is CATTQSRGLNTEAFF. CDR3 nucleotides: TGTGCCACCACCCAATCGCGGGGATTGAACACTGAAGCTTTCTTT.

The rearrangement joins TRBV7-9 to TRBJ1-2, with D uncertain. Trimming took off 5 bases at V and 4 bases at J, with 5 bases between the two ends. Germline assignment: CDR1 SEHNR and CDR2 FQNEAQ (reference sequence). This CDR3 contains 11 residues. The CDR3 protein is CASSQFYGYTF. The DNA for the CDR3 is TGTGCCAGCAGCCAATTCTATGGCTACACCTTC.

The chain combines TRBV19 with TRBJ1-2, with D tentatively TRBD1 (5 bases). V was clipped by 6 bases and J by 3 bases, with 14 bases between them. The germline CDR1 and CDR2 sequences are LNHDA and SQIVND (reference sequence). The CDR3 runs 14 residues. The CDR3 sequence is CASSLGPGDYGYTF. CDR3 sequence (DNA): TGTGCCAGTAGCCTCGGGCCGGGGGACTATGGCTACACCTTC. Full variable domain (remainder filled in from reference TRBV19 and TRBJ1-2): DGGITQSPKYLFRKEGQNVTLSCEQNLNHDAMYWYRQDPGQGLRLIYYSQIVNDFQKGDIAEGYSVSREKKESFPLTVTSAQKNPTAFYLCASSLGPGDYGYTFGSGTRLTVV.

This chain links TRBV5-1 with TRBJ1-3; D unclear. Germline V gives CDR1 SGHRS, CDR2 YFSETQ. The CDR3 runs 13 residues. The V end was cut by 2 bases, the J end by 0 bases, with 3 bases between. The CDR3 DNA reads as TGCGCCAGCAGCTTATACTCTGGAAACACCATATATTTT. This translates into CASSLYSGNTIYF.

The CDR3 spells CASRPIRGMNTEAFF. CDR3 nucleotide sequence: TGTGCCAGCAGACCAATCCGGGGGATGAACACTGAAGCTTTCTTT. The V and J genes are TRBV11-2 and TRBJ1-1, with D possibly TRBD1 on 5 matching bases. The germline V gene encodes CDR1 SGHAT and CDR2 FQNNGV. This CDR3 contains 15 residues. Trimming removed 6 bases at V and 0 bases at J, with 14 bases between.

This clone was detected only once. The chain links TRBV15 to TRBJ2-5; a possible D gene is TRBD2 (6 bases). The CDR3 runs to 15 residues. From germline, CDR1 is LNHNV and CDR2 YYDKDF (reference sequence). The ends were cut back, 7 bases at V and 4 bases at J, with 19 bases in the middle. CDR3 amino acids: CATTPGEGLRETQYF. CDR3 nucleotide sequence: TGTGCCACCACCCCGGGAGAGGGGTTGAGAGAGACCCAGTACTTC.

The CDR3 bases are TGTGCCAGTAGTATAAGGGGACAGGGTAATCAGCCCCAGCATTTT. It yields the protein CASSIRGQGNQPQHF. The V call is TRBV19, the J call TRBJ1-5, with TRBD1 identical over 9 bases. The CDR3 runs 15 residues. Germline-derived CDR1 and CDR2 are LNHDA and SQIVND (reference sequence). Trimming at V came to 2 bases and at J to 4 bases, leaving 3 bases not matched to a gene.

CDR3 sequence reads: CASSTQQGTEAFF. CDR3 coding DNA: TGTGCCAGCAGCACCCAACAGGGAACTGAAGCTTTCTTT. This rearrangement joins TRBV6-1 to TRBJ1-1; a possible D gene is TRBD1 (6 bases). V dropped 6 bases and J dropped 5 bases, with 13 bases sitting between them. This CDR3 has 13 residues. The germline CDR1 and CDR2 sequences are MNHNS and SASEGT.

The chain carries TRBV11-2 and TRBJ2-7; TRBD1 matches at 7 bases. Germline CDR1 and CDR2: SGHAT and FQNNGV. CDR3 length equals 14 residues. V lost 1 base to trimming and J lost 3 bases; unmatched junction nucleotides: 3. CDR3 residues: CASSLGDSFYEQYF. CDR3 coding DNA: TGTGCCAGCAGCTTAGGGGACAGCTTCTACGAGCAGTACTTC.

The chain is built from TRBV9 and TRBJ2-5, with D unclear. CDR1 and CDR2 from the germline V gene are SGDLS and YYNGEE. Trimming cost V 4 bases and J 5 bases, with 9 bases left between them. This CDR3 has 12 amino acids. The DNA of the CDR3 is TGTGCCAGCAGCCTCAATGGCGAGACCCAGTACTTC. This gives the protein CASSLNGETQYF.

The CDR3 sequence: CASSLGLGQGTYNEQFF. The CDR3 DNA is TGCGCCAGCAGCTTGGGCTTGGGGCAGGGGACCTACAATGAGCAGTTCTTC. The chain carries TRBV5-1 and TRBJ2-1; a possible D gene is TRBD1 (6 bases). Trimming shortened V by 0 bases and J by 2 bases, and 15 bases separated the two germline ends. Germline CDR1 is SGHRS and CDR2 is YFSETQ. The CDR3 has 17 residues.

The chain links TRBV5-8 to TRBJ1-2; D is unresolved. From germline, CDR1 is SGHTS and CDR2 YDEGEE. CDR3 length equals 12 residues. Deletions cut 1 base from V and 8 bases from J, with 9 bases between. In nucleotides, the CDR3 is TGTGCCAGCAGCTTGCGAGCCACCGGCTACACCTTC. Translated, it gives CASSLRATGYTF. Full variable domain (outside the CDR3, taken from reference TRBV5-8 and TRBJ1-2): EAGVTQSPTHLIKTRGQQATLRCSPISGHTSVYWYQQALGLGLQFLLWYDEGEERNRGNFPPRFSGRQFPNYSSELNVNALELEDSALYLCASSLRATGYTFGSGTRLTVV.

This clone is a singleton in its sample. The chain links TRBV27 to TRBJ2-6; D is uncertain. V lost 3 bases to trimming and J lost 3 bases, with 3 bases between them. This CDR3 region has 13 residues. The V gene's germline CDR1 is MNHEY and CDR2 SMNVEV (reference sequence). The CDR3 bases are TGTGCCAGCAGTTTCGGTGGGGCCAACGTCCTGACTTTC. Protein: CASSFGGANVLTF.

The rearrangement links TRBV2 to TRBJ2-5; 12 positions agree with TRBD2. This CDR3 has 14 amino acids. Looked up from germline, CDR1 is SNHLY and CDR2 is FYNNEI. The junction had 1 base not matched to a gene; V was cut back by 4 bases and J by 4 bases. This CDR3 is CASSALAGGETQYF. The CDR3, as DNA: TGTGCCAGCAGTGCACTAGCGGGAGGAGAGACCCAGTACTTC.

V is TRBV2 and J is TRBJ2-7, with a tentative D call TRBD2 (5 bases). This CDR3 region has 13 residues. Per germline, CDR1 SNHLY and CDR2 FYNNEI. The ends were cut back, 3 bases at V and 5 bases at J, with 11 bases in the middle. CDR3 sequence (DNA): TGTGCCAGCAGTGATGGGAGTGTGAACGAGCAGTACTTC. This codes for CASSDGSVNEQYF.

The gene calls are TRBV5-1 and TRBJ2-7, with D uncertain. The germline CDR1 and CDR2 sequences are SGHRS and YFSETQ. The CDR3 consists of 12 residues. The V gene lost 5 bases and the J gene lost 4 bases, with 10 bases spanning the gap. For the CDR3, the DNA is TGCGCCAGCAGGGCCGACTTGTACGAGCAGTACTTC. Residues: CASRADLYEQYF. Variable domain in full (rest from reference TRBV5-1 and TRBJ2-7): KAGVTQTPRYLIKTRGQQVTLSCSPISGHRSVSWYQQTPGQGLQFLFEYFSETQRNKGNFPGRFSGRQFSNSRSEMNVSTLELGDSALYLCASRADLYEQYFGPGTRLTVT.

J is TRBJ2-6 and V is TRBV9; TRBD1 aligns across 7 bases. This CDR3 has 18 residues. Germline lookup yields CDR1 SGDLS and CDR2 YYNGEE. V shed 0 bases and J 2 bases; nucleotides not matched to a gene: 8. CDR3: CASSVVPLDRAGANVLTF. The DNA for the CDR3 is TGTGCCAGCAGCGTAGTCCCCTTAGACAGGGCTGGGGCCAACGTCCTGACTTTC.

The chain links TRBV9 to TRBJ2-5; 9 bases agree with TRBD2. This CDR3 is 16 amino acids long. The V and J ends lost 1 base and 5 bases, in that order; junction bases with no gene match: 9. Germline V gives CDR1 SGDLS, CDR2 YYNGEE. This chain's CDR3 is CASSVSGGRALETQYF. The CDR3 DNA reads TGTGCCAGCAGCGTAAGTGGCGGGAGGGCCCTCGAGACCCAGTACTTC.